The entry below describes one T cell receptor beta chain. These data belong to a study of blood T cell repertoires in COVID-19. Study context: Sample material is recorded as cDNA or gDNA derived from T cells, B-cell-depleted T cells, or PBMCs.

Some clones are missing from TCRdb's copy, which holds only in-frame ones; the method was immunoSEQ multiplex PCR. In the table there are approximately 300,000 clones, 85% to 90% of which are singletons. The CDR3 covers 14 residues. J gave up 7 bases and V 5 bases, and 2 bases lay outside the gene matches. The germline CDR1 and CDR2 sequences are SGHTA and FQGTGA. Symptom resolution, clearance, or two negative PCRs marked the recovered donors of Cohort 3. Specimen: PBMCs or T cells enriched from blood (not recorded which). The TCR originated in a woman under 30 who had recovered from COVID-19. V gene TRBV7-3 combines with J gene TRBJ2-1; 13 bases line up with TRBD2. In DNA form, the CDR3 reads TGTGCCAGCAGCCCGGGACTAGCGGGGAATGAGCAGTTCTTC. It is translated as CASSPGLAGNEQFF.